This T cell receptor beta chain was recovered during a study of blood T cell repertoires in COVID-19 (dated by TCRdb to 2020 to 2021). Study-wide context: Collaborator samples came from the United States, Italy and Spain and covered acute and convalescent phases of COVID-19. The material from the prospective study consisted of cDNA or gDNA derived from T cells, B-cell-depleted T cells, or PBMCs. Deeply sampled blood TCRbeta repertoires from subjects exposed to, actively infected with, or recovered from COVID-19 were included in the dataset. The repertoires were made available in a free public database intended to serve as a resource for research on the immune response to SARS-CoV-2. The samples were drawn from two sources: the first 160 participants of the ongoing ImmuneRACE study, and some 1,300 subjects contributed by 6 global collaborators. Nearly every sample came with metadata listing a de-identified subject ID, COVID-19 status, age in years and sex. Where available, HLA class I and class II types were taken from metadata supplied by the sample provider and were not determined by assay-based typing.

Remarks on this clone: No cognate antigen has been identified for it. Nothing much larger sits one base from this clone, and base qualities are not available.

Its CDR3 holds 12 amino acids, cysteine through phenylalanine. Only the CDR3 DNA stays, 36 bases, in frame from base 1. Relative to germline, V is missing 6 bases and J is missing 8 bases, with 6 bases of the junction outside any gene match. Reading the germline V gene gives CDR1 SQVTM and CDR2 ANQGSEA. Each collaborating institution followed its own protocols to collect whole blood in K2EDTA tubes. For TCRbeta analysis, collaborators shipped samples in one of three forms: frozen whole blood, isolated PBMCs, or DNA extracted from either of those sample types. Points the paper makes about the study in general: The quantity of clinical and demographic metadata differed by source and by participant and was supplied without curation.

TCRbeta CDR3 regions were amplified from genomic DNA by means of the immunoSEQ Assay, a bias-controlled multiplex PCR. The original methods were these. The number of nucleated cells in each sample was estimated from the amplification of reference gene primers within the assay. To quantify the absolute abundance of each unique TCRbeta CDR3 rearrangement, sequence reads were collapsed and filtered. For each sample, productive Simpson clonality was calculated by taking the square root of Simpson's diversity index across productive rearrangements. As stored in TCRdb, this immuneACCESS dataset retains in-frame rearrangements with V and J assigned. A fraction of the clones does not appear; measured against another copy, unresolved V genes explain less than half of the discrepancy, and the remainder lacks a known reason. The V and J calls and clone size come from that table; D and trimming were worked out from the DNA. In this sample the table shows around 64,000 clones, roughly nine tenths of which occur a single time. The ten largest clones capture 8.6% of the sample.

This sequence originates from a human donor in a cohort sampled during active COVID-19. This receptor chain uses TRBV29-1 and TRBJ2-1, and 8 junction bases match TRBD2. What was sequenced was peripheral blood. The CDR3 protein: CSVRGGWDEQFF. The base sequence is TGCAGCGTCCGCGGGGGGTGGGATGAGCAGTTCTTC.